This T cell receptor beta chain was captured by sequencing in a study of T cell responses to AZD1222 COVID-19 vaccine. Trimming removed 1 base at V and 5 bases at J, with 14 bases between. The germline V gene encodes CDR1 SGHDN and CDR2 FVKESK. The CDR3 totals 15 residues. Concerning this clone: Its antigen is still unknown.

Findings and caveats of the study: Baseline seropositivity occurred in only 5 to 7 AZD1222 recipients. Once two AZD1222 doses were given, Spike-specific TCR breadth and depth went up.

TCRdb keeps only in-frame clones here, not all; method: immunoSEQ multiplex PCR. The repertoire holds more than 70,000 clones, with 88% as singletons. The chain combines TRBV14 with TRBJ2-5; D possibly corresponds to TRBD2 (6 bases). This sample comprised peripheral blood, obtained on day 0 of MenACWY control vaccination. The TCR was taken from an adult in good health. The CDR3 loop is CASSQVQGLGETQYF. DNA for the CDR3: TGTGCCAGCAGCCAAGTGCAGGGACTGGGGGAGACCCAGTACTTC.